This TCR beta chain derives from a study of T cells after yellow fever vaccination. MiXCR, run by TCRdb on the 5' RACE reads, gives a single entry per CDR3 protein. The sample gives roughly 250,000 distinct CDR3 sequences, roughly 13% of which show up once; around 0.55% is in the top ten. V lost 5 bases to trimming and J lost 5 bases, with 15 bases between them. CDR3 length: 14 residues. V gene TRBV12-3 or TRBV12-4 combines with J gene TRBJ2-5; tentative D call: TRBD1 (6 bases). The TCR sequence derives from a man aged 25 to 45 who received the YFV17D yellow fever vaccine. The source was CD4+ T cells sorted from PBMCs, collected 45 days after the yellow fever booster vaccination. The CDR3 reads CASSPGTKGETQYF. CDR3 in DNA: TGTGCCAGCAGTCCCGGGACAAAAGGGGAGACCCAGTACTTC.